Below, 24 T cell receptor beta chains from the same sample are listed, as sequenced in a study of T-cell memory formation after mild COVID-19. A single record per CDR3 protein comes from TCRdb applying MiXCR to the 5' RACE reads. The profile shows 300,000 to 350,000 distinct CDR3 sequences, approximately 19% of them singletons. Sequences were obtained from PBMCs or a T cell subset sorted from them (not recorded which). The receptors come from a man in his late teens or twenties who had mild COVID-19 (a few samples of this study predate the infection). Cell type and time point are not known.

This clonotype was recorded a few times. The chain is built from TRBV12-3 or TRBV12-4 and TRBJ2-7, with D perhaps being TRBD1 or TRBD2 (6 bases each). Trimming pared 3 bases from V and 2 bases from J, leaving 11 bases between. The CDR3 has 14 amino acids. CDR3 sequence: CASSLRDTAYEQYF. The DNA for the CDR3 is TGTGCCAGCAGTTTGCGGGACACAGCCTACGAGCAGTACTTC.

In its sample, this clonotype was seen many times. The chain links TRBV5-1 to TRBJ2-1; 9 nucleotides agree with TRBD1. Per the germline V gene, CDR1 is SGHRS and CDR2 is YFSETQ. The length of the CDR3 is 16 residues. The junction had 7 bases not matched to a gene; V was cut back by 2 bases and J by 4 bases. The CDR3 DNA follows: TGCGCCAGCAGCTTTAGCTGGACAGGGGCATACAATGAGCAGTTCTTC. Translated, it gives CASSFSWTGAYNEQFF. Full variable domain (missing parts from reference TRBV5-1 and TRBJ2-1): KAGVTQTPRYLIKTRGQQVTLSCSPISGHRSVSWYQQTPGQGLQFLFEYFSETQRNKGNFPGRFSGRQFSNSRSEMNVSTLELGDSALYLCASSFSWTGAYNEQFFGPGTRLTVL.

The chain links TRBV6-2 or TRBV6-3 to TRBJ2-7; D may match TRBD1 or TRBD2 (5 bases each). The CDR3 length is 12 residues. The V end lost 4 bases, the J end lost 4 bases, and 8 bases lay between the germline ends. Looked up from germline, CDR1 is MNHEY and CDR2 is SVGEGT. CDR3 sequence: CASSWDGYEQYV. The CDR3 coding sequence is TGTGCCAGCAGTTGGGACGGATACGAGCAGTACGTC.

The V gene is TRBV7-2, the J gene TRBJ2-5; D assignment may be TRBD1 or TRBD2 (5 bases each). This CDR3 is built from 14 residues. From germline, CDR1 is SGHTA and CDR2 FQGNSA. V was pared by 1 base and J by 5 bases, with 11 bases between. The CDR3 reads CASSLGGPGETQYF. As DNA, the CDR3 is TGTGCCAGCAGCTTAGGGGGACCAGGGGAGACCCAGTACTTC.

The CDR3 sequence: CSVAGQANTGELFF. In DNA form, the CDR3 reads TGCAGCGTAGCGGGACAGGCGAACACCGGGGAGCTGTTTTTT. This chain joins TRBV29-1 and TRBJ2-2; D is possibly TRBD1 (8 bases). Per the germline V gene, CDR1 is SQVTM and CDR2 is ANQGSEA. CDR3 size: 14 residues. V lost 6 bases, J lost 0 bases, and 11 bases lay in between.

This clonotype turned up a few times. The V and J genes are TRBV6-5 and TRBJ1-1, with D unresolved. CDR3 length: 16 residues. Germline V gives CDR1 MNHEY, CDR2 SVGAGI. V lost 0 bases and J 5 bases, leaving 16 bases between the germline ends. The CDR3 DNA follows: TGTGCCAGCAGTTACTCGGGTTGGGATGAGAGGACTGAAGCTTTCTTT. Protein: CASSYSGWDERTEAFF.

This clonotype was counted only a few times. The rearrangement uses TRBV10-3 and TRBJ2-5, with 7 bases identical to TRBD1. The CDR3 length is 11 residues. With V trimmed by 6 bases and J by 5 bases, 0 bases remained unmatched. Germline V gene lookup returns CDR1 ENHRY and CDR2 SYGVKD. The CDR3 spells CAIRTGETQYF. The CDR3 region has the DNA TGTGCCATCAGGACAGGGGAGACCCAGTACTTC.

The chain employs TRBV20-1 and TRBJ1-1, with D unresolved. With 1 base removed from V and 4 bases from J, the gap between germline ends came to 10 bases. CDR1 is DFQATT and CDR2 is SNEGSKA in the germline V gene (reference sequence). This CDR3 has 13 amino acids. CDR3 in amino acids: CSARVPGPTEAFF. The CDR3 bases are TGCAGTGCTAGAGTCCCGGGTCCCACTGAAGCTTTCTTT.

This clonotype came up a few times. J is TRBJ2-3 and V is TRBV7-9, with a tentative D call TRBD1 (6 bases). CDR3 length: 15 amino acids. The germline CDR1 and CDR2 sequences are SEHNR and FQNEAQ (reference sequence). Trimming pared 1 base from V and 5 bases from J, leaving 13 bases between. As DNA, the CDR3 is TGTGCCAGCAGCTTAGATGGGGGCTATGGAGATACGCAGTATTTT. It encodes CASSLDGGYGDTQYF. Supplemented by reference TRBV7-9 and TRBJ2-3, the full variable domain reads DTGVSQNPRHKITKRGQNVTFRCDPISEHNRLYWYRQTLGQGPEFLTYFQNEAQLEKSRLLSDRFSAERPKGSFSTLEIQRTEQGDSAMYLCASSLDGGYGDTQYFGPGTRLTVL.

Comments on this clonotype: The junction shows a germline mismatch at one end, possibly a read error. This chain links TRBV6-5 with TRBJ1-1; D remains ambiguous. Germline V CDR1 and CDR2: MNHEY, SVGAGI. The length of the CDR3 is 14 residues. The CDR3 coding sequence is TGTTCCAGCAGTTACTCCGGGATGGGCACTGAAGCTTTCTTT. Translated: CSSSYSGMGTEAFF.

This clonotype came up a few times. The rearrangement uses TRBV7-2 and TRBJ2-3; maybe TRBD2 (5 bases). Germline V gives CDR1 SGHTA, CDR2 FQGNSA. V was cut by 5 bases and J by 0 bases, with 18 bases left in between. The CDR3 covers 17 residues. The CDR3 is CASSPPREGSSTDTQYF. Here the CDR3 DNA reads TGTGCCAGCAGCCCACCAAGAGAGGGCTCTAGCACAGATACGCAGTATTTT.

The rearrangement uses TRBV7-9 and TRBJ2-1; D is ambiguous. V was trimmed by 1 base and J by 0 bases, leaving 4 bases between them. This CDR3 has 14 amino acids. Germline V gene data show CDR1 as SEHNR and CDR2 as FQNEAQ (reference sequence). In DNA form, the CDR3 reads TGTGCCAGCAGCTTAGACTACTCCTACAATGAGCAGTTCTTC. This encodes CASSLDYSYNEQFF.

The rearrangement uses TRBV29-1 and TRBJ2-1; no clear D. Trimming cost V 4 bases and J 0 bases, with 7 bases left between them. Germline CDR1 is SQVTM and CDR2 is ANQGSEA. The CDR3 contains 13 residues. CDR3 residues: CSVVTSSYNEQFF. Written as DNA, the CDR3 is TGCAGCGTTGTGACGAGCTCCTACAATGAGCAGTTCTTC.

V is TRBV6-5 and J is TRBJ2-1; TRBD1 or TRBD2 may be the D gene (7 bases each). This CDR3 has 15 residues. The V end lost 2 bases, the J end lost 9 bases, and 17 bases lay between the germline ends. Germline CDR1 MNHEY, CDR2 SVGAGI. CDR3 DNA: TGTGCCAGCAGTTACCCCCAGGGGGGGATGGGTGAGCAGTTCTTC. Encoded protein: CASSYPQGGMGEQFF.

This clonotype was detected only a few times. CDR3 nucleotides: TGCGCCAGCAGCTTGGCCCAACCGTACGACGAGCAGTACTTC. Translation gives CASSLAQPYDEQYF. V gene TRBV5-1 combines with J gene TRBJ2-7; D not resolved. The CDR3 is made up of 14 amino acids. Trimming cost V 0 bases and J 5 bases, with 12 bases left between them. Germline assignment: CDR1 SGHRS and CDR2 YFSETQ.

This clonotype was seen a handful of times. This chain connects TRBV28 to TRBJ2-7, with 8 bases that match TRBD2. CDR1 and CDR2 (germline): MDHEN, SYDVKM. V trimming: 10 bases; J trimming: 2 bases; junction bases outside the gene matches: 10. There are 14 residues in the CDR3. The CDR3 protein is CATLRGGAPYEQYV. The DNA of the CDR3 is TGTGCCACCCTCCGGGGGGGGGCTCCCTACGAGCAGTACGTC.

The V call is TRBV29-1, the J call TRBJ2-7; TRBD2 aligns across 15 bases. After removal of 6 bases from V and 2 bases from J, the junction contained 5 bases not matched to a gene. The germline V gene encodes CDR1 SQVTM and CDR2 ANQGSEA. This CDR3 spans 15 amino acids. CDR3 protein: CSVPGLAGGTYEQYF. The CDR3 DNA is TGCAGCGTCCCGGGACTAGCGGGGGGCACCTACGAGCAGTACTTC.

The rearrangement links TRBV7-9 to TRBJ2-5; 10 bases align to TRBD1. V gave up 1 base and J gave up 4 bases; unmatched junction bases: 9. The CDR3 has 17 amino acids. From germline, CDR1 is SEHNR and CDR2 FQNEAQ (reference sequence). CDR3 DNA: TGTGCCAGCAGCTTAGAGGTCCGACAGGGGGCAGGAGAGACCCAGTACTTC. It codes for CASSLEVRQGAGETQYF.

This clonotype was found a few times. This chain connects TRBV12-3 or TRBV12-4 to TRBJ2-5, with D possibly TRBD2 on 6 matching bases. V was clipped by 2 bases and J by 5 bases, with 24 bases between them. This CDR3 has 18 amino acids. The CDR3 spells CASSLRVRGQLGRETQYF. The CDR3 bases are TGTGCCAGCAGTTTAAGGGTTAGAGGGCAGTTGGGGAGGGAGACCCAGTACTTC.

In this sample, this clonotype turned up a few times. The chain uses TRBV7-9 and TRBJ1-5; TRBD1 is a possible D gene (6 bases). This CDR3 is built from 14 residues. V lost 4 bases to trimming and J lost 7 bases, with 14 bases between them. The germline V gene has CDR1 SEHNR and CDR2 FQNEAQ (reference sequence). CDR3 amino acids: CASSSGGHWQPQHF. The CDR3 nucleotides read TGTGCCAGCAGCTCGGGGGGGCATTGGCAGCCCCAGCATTTT. Full variable domain (remainder filled in from reference TRBV7-9 and TRBJ1-5): DTGVSQNPRHKITKRGQNVTFRCDPISEHNRLYWYRQTLGQGPEFLTYFQNEAQLEKSRLLSDRFSAERPKGSFSTLEIQRTEQGDSAMYLCASSSGGHWQPQHFGDGTRLSIL.

This chain joins TRBV7-2 and TRBJ1-5; D unclear. Germline assignment: CDR1 SGHTA and CDR2 FQGNSA. Trimming stripped 2 bases from V and 3 bases from J, with 11 bases between. The CDR3 consists of 15 residues. CDR3 residues: CASSLMSGINQPQHF. As DNA, the CDR3 is TGTGCCAGCAGCTTAATGTCAGGAATCAATCAGCCCCAGCATTTT.

This chain joins TRBV7-8 and TRBJ2-1; TRBD1 or TRBD2 may be the D gene (6 bases each). The CDR3 loop spans 15 amino acids. V gave up 3 bases and J gave up 3 bases, with 12 bases separating them. In germline, CDR1 is SGHVS, CDR2 FQNEAQ. This chain's CDR3 is CASSFWGAGYNEQFF. CDR3 DNA sequence: TGTGCCAGCAGCTTTTGGGGGGCTGGCTACAATGAGCAGTTCTTC.

This clonotype was recorded a few times. DNA of the CDR3: TGTGCCAGCACCGAGACTAGTTCCGGGGAGCTGTTTTTT. It codes for CASTETSSGELFF. This sequence joins TRBV12-3 or TRBV12-4 and TRBJ2-2; D may be TRBD2 (6 bases). The CDR3 totals 13 residues. Trimming removed 7 bases from V and 6 bases from J, with 12 bases in between.

The table lists this clonotype with a few counts. The CDR3 DNA reads as TGTGCCAGCAGCTTAACCTCCGGGAGTCACAATGAGCAGTTCTTC. It yields the protein CASSLTSGSHNEQFF. The chain links TRBV11-2 to TRBJ2-1; D might be TRBD2 (6 bases). V lost 2 bases and J 5 bases, leaving 13 bases between the germline ends. Germline CDR1 and CDR2: SGHAT and FQNNGV. The CDR3 is made up of 15 amino acids.